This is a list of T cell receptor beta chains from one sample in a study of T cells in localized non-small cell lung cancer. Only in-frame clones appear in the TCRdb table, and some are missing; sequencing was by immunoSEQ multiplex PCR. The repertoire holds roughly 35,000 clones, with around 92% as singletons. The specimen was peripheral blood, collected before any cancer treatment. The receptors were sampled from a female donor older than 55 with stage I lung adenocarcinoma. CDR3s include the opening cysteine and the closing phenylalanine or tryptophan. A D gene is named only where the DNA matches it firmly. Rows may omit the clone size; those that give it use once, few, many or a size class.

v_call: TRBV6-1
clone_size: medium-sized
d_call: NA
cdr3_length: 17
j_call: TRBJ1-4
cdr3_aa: CASSEKRQPATNEKLFF
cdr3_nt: TGTGCCAGCAGTGAAAAACGACAGCCAGCAACTAATGAAAAACTGTTTTTT

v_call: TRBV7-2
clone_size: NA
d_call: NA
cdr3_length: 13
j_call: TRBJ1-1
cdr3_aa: CASSLGTNTEAFF
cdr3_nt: TGTGCCAGCAGCTTAGGCACGAACACTGAAGCTTTCTTT

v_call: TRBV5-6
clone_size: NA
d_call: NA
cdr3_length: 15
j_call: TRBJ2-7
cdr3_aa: CASSSYRGSSYEQYF
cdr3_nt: TGTGCCAGCAGCTCCTATAGGGGGAGCTCCTACGAGCAGTACTTC

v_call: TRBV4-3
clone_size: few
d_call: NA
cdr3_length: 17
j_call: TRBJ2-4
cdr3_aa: CASSQDVPRSGLNIQYF
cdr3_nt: TGCGCCAGCAGCCAAGATGTTCCCCGTTCGGGACTAAACATTCAGTACTTC

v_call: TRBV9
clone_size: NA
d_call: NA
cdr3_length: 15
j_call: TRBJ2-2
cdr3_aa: CASAAGTKNTGELFF
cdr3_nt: TGTGCCAGCGCGGCCGGGACAAAGAACACCGGGGAGCTGTTTTTT

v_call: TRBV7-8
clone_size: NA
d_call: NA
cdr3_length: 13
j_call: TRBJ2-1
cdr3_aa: CASSLGPPNEQFF
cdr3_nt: TGTGCCAGCAGCTTAGGACCGCCCAATGAGCAGTTCTTC

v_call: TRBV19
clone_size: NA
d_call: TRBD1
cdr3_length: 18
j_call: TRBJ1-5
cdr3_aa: CASSTPGQGIGGNQPQHF
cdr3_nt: TGTGCCAGTAGTACGCCGGGACAGGGGATCGGGGGCAATCAGCCCCAGCATTTT

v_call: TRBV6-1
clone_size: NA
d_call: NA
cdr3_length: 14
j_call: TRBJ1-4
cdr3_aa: CASREDISNEKLFF
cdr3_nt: TGTGCCAGCAGGGAGGACATATCGAATGAAAAACTGTTTTTT

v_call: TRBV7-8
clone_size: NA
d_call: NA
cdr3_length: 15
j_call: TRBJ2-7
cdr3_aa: CASSPSTGMSYEQYF
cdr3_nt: TGTGCCAGCAGCCCCTCTACAGGGATGTCCTACGAGCAGTACTTC

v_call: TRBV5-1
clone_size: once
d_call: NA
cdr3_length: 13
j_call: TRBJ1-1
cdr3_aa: CASSLTQGLEAFF
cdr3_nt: TGCGCCAGCAGCTTGACCCAGGGACTTGAAGCTTTCTTT

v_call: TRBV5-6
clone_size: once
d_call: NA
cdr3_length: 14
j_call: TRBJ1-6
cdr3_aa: CASSLRGVYSPLHF
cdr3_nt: TGTGCCAGCAGCTTGCGGGGGGTTTACTCACCCCTCCACTTT

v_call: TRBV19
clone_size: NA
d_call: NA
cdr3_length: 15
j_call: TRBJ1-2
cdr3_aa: CASSIDHGSLYGYTF
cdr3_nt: TGTGCCAGTAGTATAGATCATGGTAGCCTCTATGGCTACACCTTC

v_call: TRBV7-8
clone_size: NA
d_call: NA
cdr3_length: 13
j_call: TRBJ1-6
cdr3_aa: CASSSTGGSPLHF
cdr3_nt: TGTGCCAGCAGCTCGACAGGTGGTTCACCCCTCCACTTT

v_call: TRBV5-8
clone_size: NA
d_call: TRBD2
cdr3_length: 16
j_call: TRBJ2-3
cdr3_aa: CASSFMLAGASNTQYF
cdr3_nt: TGTGCCAGCAGCTTTATGTTAGCGGGGGCGAGCAATACGCAGTATTTT

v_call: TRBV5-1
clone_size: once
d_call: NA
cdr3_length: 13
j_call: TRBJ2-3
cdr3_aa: CASNRDATDTQYF
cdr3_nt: TGCGCCAGCAACCGGGACGCCACAGATACGCAGTATTTT

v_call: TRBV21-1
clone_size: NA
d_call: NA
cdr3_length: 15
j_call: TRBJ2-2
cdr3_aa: CASSPRDNNTGELFF
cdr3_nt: TGTGCCAGCAGCCCCCGGGACAACAACACCGGGGAGCTGTTTTTT

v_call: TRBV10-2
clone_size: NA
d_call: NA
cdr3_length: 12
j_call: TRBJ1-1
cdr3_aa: CAGSDSHTEAFF
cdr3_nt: TGCGCCGGCAGTGACAGTCATACTGAAGCTTTCTTT

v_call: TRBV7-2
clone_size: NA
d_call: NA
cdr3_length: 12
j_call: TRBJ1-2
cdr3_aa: CASSPGVVGYTF
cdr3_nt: TGTGCCAGCAGCCCCGGGGTCGTGGGCTACACCTTC

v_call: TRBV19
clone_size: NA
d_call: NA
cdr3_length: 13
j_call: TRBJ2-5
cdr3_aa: CASSRGEQETQYF
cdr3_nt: TGTGCCAGTAGTAGGGGGGAGCAAGAGACCCAGTACTTC

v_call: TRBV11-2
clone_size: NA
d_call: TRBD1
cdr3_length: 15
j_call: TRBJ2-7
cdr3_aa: CASSSGQGGPYEQYF
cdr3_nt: TGTGCCAGCAGCTCGGGACAGGGGGGCCCCTACGAGCAGTACTTC

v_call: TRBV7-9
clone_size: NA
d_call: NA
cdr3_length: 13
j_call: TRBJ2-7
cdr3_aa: CASSFGPGEEQYF
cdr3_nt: TGTGCCAGCAGCTTTGGCCCAGGAGAAGAGCAGTACTTC

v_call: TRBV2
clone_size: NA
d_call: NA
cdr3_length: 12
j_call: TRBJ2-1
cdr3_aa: CASTALYNEQFF
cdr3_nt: TGTGCCAGCACGGCCCTCTACAATGAGCAGTTCTTC

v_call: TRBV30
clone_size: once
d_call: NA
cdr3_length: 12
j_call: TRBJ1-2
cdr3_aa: CAWSDRVSGYTF
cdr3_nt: TGTGCCTGGAGTGACAGGGTTAGTGGCTACACCTTC

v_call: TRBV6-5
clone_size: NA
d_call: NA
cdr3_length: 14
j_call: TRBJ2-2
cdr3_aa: CASRLDANTGELFF
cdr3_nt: TGTGCCAGCAGATTGGACGCGAACACCGGGGAGCTGTTTTTT

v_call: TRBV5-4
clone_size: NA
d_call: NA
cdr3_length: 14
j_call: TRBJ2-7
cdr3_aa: CASSLQDSYYEQYF
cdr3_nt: TGTGCCAGCAGCTTGCAAGACTCATACTACGAGCAGTACTTC

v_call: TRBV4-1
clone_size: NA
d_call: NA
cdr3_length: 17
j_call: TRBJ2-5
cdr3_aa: CASSQDPSGAQQETQYF
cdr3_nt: TGCGCCAGCAGCCAAGACCCTTCGGGGGCCCAGCAAGAGACCCAGTACTTC

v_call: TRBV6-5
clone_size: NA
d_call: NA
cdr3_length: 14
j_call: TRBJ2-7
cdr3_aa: CASSELWGSYEQYF
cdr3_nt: TGTGCCAGCAGTGAACTGTGGGGCTCCTACGAGCAGTACTTC

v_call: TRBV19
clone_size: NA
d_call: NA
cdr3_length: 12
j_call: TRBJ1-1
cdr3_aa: CAVTSWNTEAFF
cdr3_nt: TGTGCCGTAACCAGTTGGAACACTGAAGCTTTCTTT

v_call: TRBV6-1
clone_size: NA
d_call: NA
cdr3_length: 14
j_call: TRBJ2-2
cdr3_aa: CASSRTEATGELFF
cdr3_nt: TGTGCCAGCAGTCGAACCGAGGCCACCGGGGAGCTGTTTTTT

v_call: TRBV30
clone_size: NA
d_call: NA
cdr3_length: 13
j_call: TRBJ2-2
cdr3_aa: CAWSVQVTGELFF
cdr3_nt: TGTGCCTGGAGTGTCCAGGTGACCGGGGAGCTGTTTTTT

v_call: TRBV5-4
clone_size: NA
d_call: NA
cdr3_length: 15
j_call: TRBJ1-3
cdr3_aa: CASSSGGSPGNTIYF
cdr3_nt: TGTGCCAGCAGTTCCGGCGGTTCCCCTGGAAACACCATATATTTT

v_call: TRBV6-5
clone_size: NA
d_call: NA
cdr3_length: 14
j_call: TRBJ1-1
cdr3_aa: CASRNSGWNTEAFF
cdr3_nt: TGTGCCAGCAGAAACTCCGGGTGGAACACTGAAGCTTTCTTT

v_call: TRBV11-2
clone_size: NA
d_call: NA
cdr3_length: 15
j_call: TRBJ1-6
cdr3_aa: CASSLEPGNNSPLHF
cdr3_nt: TGTGCCAGCAGCTTAGAACCAGGAAACAATTCACCCCTCCACTTT

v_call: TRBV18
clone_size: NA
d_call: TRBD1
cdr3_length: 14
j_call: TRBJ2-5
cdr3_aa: CASSPGQLQETQYF
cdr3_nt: TGTGCCAGCTCACCGGGACAGCTCCAAGAGACCCAGTACTTC

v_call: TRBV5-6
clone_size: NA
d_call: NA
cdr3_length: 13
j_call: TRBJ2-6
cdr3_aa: CASSLSGANVLTF
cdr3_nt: TGTGCCAGCAGCTTGTCTGGGGCCAACGTCCTGACTTTC

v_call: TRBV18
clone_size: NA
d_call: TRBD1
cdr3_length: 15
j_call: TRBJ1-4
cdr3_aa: CASSPRDREGEKLFF
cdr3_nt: TGTGCCAGCTCACCTCGCGACAGGGAGGGCGAAAAACTGTTTTTT

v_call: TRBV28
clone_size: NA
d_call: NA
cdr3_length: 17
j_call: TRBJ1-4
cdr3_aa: CASSLSGVDATNEKLFF
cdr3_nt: TGTGCCAGCAGTTTATCCGGAGTGGATGCAACTAATGAAAAACTGTTTTTT

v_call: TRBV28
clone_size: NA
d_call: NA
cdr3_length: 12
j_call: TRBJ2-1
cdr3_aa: CASSPGQNEQFF
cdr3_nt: TGTGCCAGCAGTCCGGGACAAAATGAGCAGTTCTTC

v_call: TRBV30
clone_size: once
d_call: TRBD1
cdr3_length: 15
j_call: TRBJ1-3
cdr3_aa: CAWRRKTGTANTIYF
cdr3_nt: TGTGCCTGGAGAAGAAAAACCGGGACAGCAAACACCATATATTTT

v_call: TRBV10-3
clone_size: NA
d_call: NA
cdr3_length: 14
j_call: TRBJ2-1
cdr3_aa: CAISESALTNEQFF
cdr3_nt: TGTGCCATCAGTGAGTCGGCGCTGACCAATGAGCAGTTCTTC

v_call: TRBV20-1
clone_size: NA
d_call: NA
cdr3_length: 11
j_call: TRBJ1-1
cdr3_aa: CSATLGGEAFF
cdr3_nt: TGCAGTGCTACTTTGGGGGGTGAAGCTTTCTTT

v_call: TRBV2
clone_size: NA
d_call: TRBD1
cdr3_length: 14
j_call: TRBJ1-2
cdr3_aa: CASSPRTGDYGYTF
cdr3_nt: TGTGCCAGCAGCCCCAGGACAGGAGACTATGGCTACACCTTC

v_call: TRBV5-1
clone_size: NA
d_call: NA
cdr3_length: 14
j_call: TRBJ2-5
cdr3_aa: CASSLGDPQETQYF
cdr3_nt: TGCGCCAGCAGCTTAGGGGATCCCCAAGAGACCCAGTACTTC

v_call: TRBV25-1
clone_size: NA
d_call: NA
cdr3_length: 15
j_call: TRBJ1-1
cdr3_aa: CASSESRQVNTEAFF
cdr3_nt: TGTGCCAGCAGTGAATCTCGACAGGTGAACACTGAAGCTTTCTTT

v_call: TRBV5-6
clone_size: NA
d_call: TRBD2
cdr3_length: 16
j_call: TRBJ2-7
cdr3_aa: CASSLGGGRGSYEQYF
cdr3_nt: TGTGCCAGCAGCTTGGGCGGGGGACGGGGGTCCTACGAGCAGTACTTC

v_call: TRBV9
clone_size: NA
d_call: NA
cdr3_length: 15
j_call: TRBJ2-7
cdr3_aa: CASSVGEEVTYEQYF
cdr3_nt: TGTGCCAGCAGCGTAGGAGAAGAAGTAACCTACGAGCAGTACTTC

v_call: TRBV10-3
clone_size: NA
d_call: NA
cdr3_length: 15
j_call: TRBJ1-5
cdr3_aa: CAISESGAGNQPQHF
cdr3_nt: TGTGCCATCAGTGAGTCGGGGGCGGGGAATCAGCCCCAGCATTTT

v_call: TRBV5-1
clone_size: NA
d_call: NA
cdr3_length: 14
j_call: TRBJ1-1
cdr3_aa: CASSSQEGRAEAFF
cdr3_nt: TGCGCCAGCAGCTCGCAGGAGGGCCGGGCTGAAGCTTTCTTT

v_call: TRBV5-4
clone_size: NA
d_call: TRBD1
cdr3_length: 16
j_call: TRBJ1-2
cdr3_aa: CASSLPTAGQGYGYTF
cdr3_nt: TGTGCCAGCAGCTTGCCAACCGCGGGACAGGGCTATGGCTACACCTTC

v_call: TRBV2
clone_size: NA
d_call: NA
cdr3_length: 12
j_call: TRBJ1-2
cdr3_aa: CAMPGVYYGYTF
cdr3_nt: TGTGCCATGCCAGGGGTATACTATGGCTACACCTTC

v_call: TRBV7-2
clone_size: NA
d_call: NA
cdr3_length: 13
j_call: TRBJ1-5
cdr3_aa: CAIAAGTDQPQHF
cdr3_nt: TGTGCCATCGCCGCCGGGACGGATCAGCCCCAGCATTTT

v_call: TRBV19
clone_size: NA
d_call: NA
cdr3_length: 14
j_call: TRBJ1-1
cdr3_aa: CASSIGGGYTEAFF
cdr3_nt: TGTGCCAGTAGTATAGGCGGCGGATACACTGAAGCTTTCTTT

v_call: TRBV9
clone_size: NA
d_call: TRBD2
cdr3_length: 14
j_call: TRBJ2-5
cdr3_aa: CASSVGPGGETQYF
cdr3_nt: TGTGCCAGCAGCGTAGGTCCCGGGGGGGAGACCCAGTACTTC

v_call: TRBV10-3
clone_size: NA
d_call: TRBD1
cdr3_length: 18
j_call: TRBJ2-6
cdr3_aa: CAIGLSGQVFSGANVLTF
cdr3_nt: TGTGCCATAGGTTTGTCGGGACAGGTTTTCTCTGGGGCCAACGTCCTGACTTTC